These 6 T cell receptor beta chains share one sample of origin, sequenced in a study of T cells after yellow fever vaccination. Each CDR3 protein is one row after TCRdb ran MiXCR on the 5' RACE reads. In the table there are hundreds of thousands of distinct CDR3 sequences, about 19% of which are singletons. The sequencing here drew on PBMCs, taken before the yellow fever booster vaccination. The source of these receptors is a man in his late teens or twenties who received the YFV17D yellow fever vaccine.

This sequence joins TRBV12-3 or TRBV12-4 and TRBJ1-1; D is possibly TRBD1 (6 bases). The CDR3 is made up of 14 amino acids. Trimming took off 7 bases at V and 11 bases at J, with 23 bases between the two ends. CDR3 bases: TGTGCCAGCACCCAAGGGGGGTCCTGGCGTCAGGCTTTCTTT. This encodes CASTQGGSWRQAFF.

This clonotype was observed a few times. The genes are TRBV12-3 or TRBV12-4 and TRBJ1-1; no reliable D call. The CDR3 consists of 14 residues. The V gene lost 6 bases and the J gene lost 1 base, with 12 bases spanning the gap. The CDR3 loop is CASRGNQTNTEAFF. The CDR3 DNA follows: TGTGCCAGCAGGGGGAACCAGACGAACACTGAAGCTTTCTTT.

This clonotype was recorded a few times. The chain employs TRBV11-2 and TRBJ1-6; no clear D. V lost 5 bases and J lost 0, with 8 bases in between. Germline CDR1 SGHAT, CDR2 FQNNGV. The CDR3 is made up of 15 amino acids. CDR3 sequence: CASSQQSSYNSPLHF. The CDR3 DNA follows: TGTGCCAGCAGCCAACAGAGCTCCTATAATTCACCCCTCCACTTT.

This clonotype appeared many times. The chain uses TRBV27 and TRBJ2-7; TRBD2 matches at 9 bases. The CDR3 consists of 16 residues. J lost 7 bases, V lost 10 bases, and 20 bases had no gene match. Per the germline V gene, CDR1 is MNHEY and CDR2 is SMNVEV (reference sequence). The CDR3 DNA reads as TGTGCCACCACGGCGGGGGGGCCCAGCGGTTACGAAGAGCAGTACTTC. Protein sequence: CATTAGGPSGYEEQYF.

The chain has TRBV6-2 or TRBV6-3 and TRBJ1-1, with a possible D match to TRBD1 (5 bases). The CDR3 is made up of 13 amino acids. Trimming removed 2 bases from V and 5 bases from J, with 9 bases in between. CDR1 is MNHEY, CDR2 SVGEGT, per germline. Here the CDR3 reads CASSYKGRTEAFF. The CDR3 nucleotides read TGTGCCAGCAGTTACAAGGGGAGGACTGAAGCTTTCTTT.

This chain links TRBV12-2 with TRBJ2-1; TRBD1 reflects the table's D call only, with no check against the DNA. TRBV12-2 is an annotated pseudogene. This CDR3 has 17 amino acids. CDR3 sequence reads: CASRRWDTKLPYNEQFF. The CDR3 nucleotides are TGTGCAAGCAGAAGATGGGACACGAAATTACCCTACAATGAGCAGTTCTTC.